This TCR beta chain emerged from a study of shared clonotypes between healthy human individuals. Whole-study results and caveats: Non-shared clonotypes were found to have lower generation probabilities than the clonotypes that were shared by all four of the sorted-subset donors.

Note on this clone: Its antigen is not known.

Study processing details: Quality scores were absent from the junction-only immunoSEQ sequences, so filtering differed. Data came from immunoSEQ multiplex PCR; TCRdb stores just in-frame clones and leaves some out. V, J and clone size were drawn from that table, and D and trimming were deduced from the DNA. The sample lists roughly 2.5 million clones; roughly 92% were seen once. Per the germline V gene, CDR1 is SQVTM and CDR2 is ANQGSEA. The CDR3 has 11 amino acids. Trimming left V 7 bases short and J 1 base short, with 5 bases between. This sequence originates from a man aged 18 to 35 in good health. The chain combines TRBV29-1 with TRBJ1-3, with unresolved D. Sequenced: naive CD4+ T cells sorted from blood. Documented subset: CD45RA+ positively selected. DNA of the CDR3: TGCAGCGCGGGGTCTGGAAACACCATATATTTT. This sequence encodes CSAGSGNTIYF.